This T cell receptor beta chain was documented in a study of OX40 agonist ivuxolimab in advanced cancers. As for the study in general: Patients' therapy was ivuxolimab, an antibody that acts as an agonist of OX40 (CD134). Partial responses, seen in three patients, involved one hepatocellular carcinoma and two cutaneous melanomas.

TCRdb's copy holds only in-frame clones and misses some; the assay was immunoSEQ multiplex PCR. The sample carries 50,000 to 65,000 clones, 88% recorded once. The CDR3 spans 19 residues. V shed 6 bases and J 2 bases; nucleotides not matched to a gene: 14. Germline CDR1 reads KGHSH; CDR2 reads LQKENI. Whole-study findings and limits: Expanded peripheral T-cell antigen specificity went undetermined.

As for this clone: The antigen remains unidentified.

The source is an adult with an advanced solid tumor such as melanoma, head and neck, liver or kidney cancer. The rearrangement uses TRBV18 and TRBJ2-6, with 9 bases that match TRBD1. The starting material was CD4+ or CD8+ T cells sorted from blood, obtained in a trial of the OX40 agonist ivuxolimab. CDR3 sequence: CASSRDRTGVEPGANVLTF. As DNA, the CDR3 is TGTGCCAGCTCCCGAGATAGGACAGGGGTGGAACCTGGGGCCAACGTCCTGACTTTC.